Listed below are T cell receptor beta chains from one sample, sequenced in a study of Tregs in tolerant kidney transplant recipients. Only in-frame clones appear in the TCRdb table, and some are missing; sequencing was by immunoSEQ multiplex PCR. Here the sample spans 50,000 to 55,000 clones, about 89% being singletons. The source was CD8+ T cells from blood (PBMCs), collected 24 months after the transplant. These receptor sequences come from a human patient who received a combined kidney and bone marrow transplant. Part of the T cell pool may stem from the graft donor. Both conserved end residues are part of each CDR3. The D gene is left open where the match is weak. The size of a clone is reported for some rows only, either as once, few or many, or as a class for expanded clones.

v_gene,d_gene,j_gene,abundance,len,CDR3aa,CDR3nt
TRBV6-4,TRBD1,TRBJ1-2,-,14,CASSDYPGGNGYTF,TGTGCCAGCAGTGACTACCCAGGGGGCAATGGCTACACCTTC
TRBV27,TRBD1,TRBJ1-2,-,15,CASTPTDRGNYGYTF,TGTGCCAGCACCCCCACTGACAGGGGTAACTATGGCTACACCTTC
TRBV5-1,TRBD2,TRBJ2-3,-,15,CASRERESSTDTQYF,TGCGCCAGCAGAGAGCGGGAGAGCAGCACAGATACGCAGTATTTT
TRBV7-9,-,TRBJ1-1,-,18,CASSLVWSQGAVNTEAFF,TGTGCCAGCAGCTTAGTCTGGTCGCAGGGTGCCGTGAACACTGAAGCTTTCTTT
TRBV30,TRBD1,TRBJ1-1,-,18,CAWSHPGTGGNWGSEAFF,TGTGCCTGGAGTCATCCCGGGACAGGGGGCAATTGGGGCAGTGAAGCTTTCTTT
TRBV5-1,-,TRBJ2-3,-,15,CASSLVAGSTDTQYF,TGCGCCAGCAGCTTGGTGGCGGGGAGCACAGATACGCAGTATTTT
TRBV7-5,-,TRBJ1-3,few,15,CVRSFNRGIGNTIYF,TGTGTCAGAAGCTTCAACAGGGGGATAGGAAACACCATATATTTT
TRBV21-1,-,TRBJ2-7,-,18,CASSEREVGDRGQDEQYF,TGTGCCAGCAGCGAAAGAGAGGTTGGGGACAGGGGGCAGGACGAGCAGTACTTC
TRBV12-5,-,TRBJ2-7,-,11,CASGLAGEQYF,TGTGCTAGTGGGTTGGCAGGAGAGCAGTACTTC
TRBV28,TRBD2,TRBJ2-5,-,16,CASSGSGTTIQETQYF,TGTGCCAGCAGTGGGTCCGGGACTACCATCCAAGAGACCCAGTACTTC
TRBV7-6,-,TRBJ2-7,-,14,CASSLNVRKYEQYF,TGTGCCAGCAGCTTAAATGTGCGGAAGTACGAGCAGTACTTC
TRBV7-9,TRBD1,TRBJ1-2,-,15,CASSLPGQGPYGYTF,TGTGCCAGCAGCTTACCCGGACAGGGACCCTATGGCTACACCTTC
TRBV11-3,TRBD2,TRBJ2-3,once,14,CASSLIAGDDTQYF,TGTGCCAGCAGCCTCATAGCGGGAGACGATACGCAGTATTTT
TRBV6-1,-,TRBJ2-3,-,14,CASSEPRGTDTQYF,TGTGCCAGCAGTGAGCCTCGGGGCACAGATACGCAGTATTTT
TRBV7-9,-,TRBJ2-7,-,14,CASSPPEEVYEQYF,TGTGCCAGCAGTCCCCCCGAGGAAGTCTACGAGCAGTACTTC
TRBV5-6,-,TRBJ1-2,-,14,CASSLAGWERGYTF,TGTGCCAGCAGCTTGGCCGGTTGGGAGCGAGGCTACACCTTC
TRBV13,-,TRBJ1-5,-,13,CASSLGLNQPQHF,TGTGCCAGCAGCTTAGGCCTCAATCAGCCCCAGCATTTT
TRBV28,TRBD1,TRBJ1-6,-,14,CASSFGTENSPLHF,TGTGCCAGCAGTTTCGGGACAGAGAATTCACCCCTCCACTTT
TRBV7-9,-,TRBJ2-7,-,17,CASSFLQGTGRDYEQYF,TGTGCCAGCAGCTTTTTACAGGGAACCGGACGGGACTACGAGCAGTACTTC
TRBV2,TRBD1,TRBJ1-1,-,12,CARGQGNTEAFF,TGTGCCAGGGGACAGGGGAACACTGAAGCTTTCTTT
TRBV6-1,TRBD1,TRBJ1-6,-,14,CASRTGGAYSPLHF,TGTGCCAGCAGAACAGGGGGCGCATATTCCCCCCTCCACTTT
TRBV11-1,TRBD2,TRBJ2-7,-,16,CASSHGLAGAAYEQYF,TGTGCCAGCAGCCACGGACTAGCGGGGGCCGCCTACGAGCAGTACTTC
TRBV19,-,TRBJ1-1,-,12,CASSIAYTEAFF,TGTGCCAGTAGTATAGCTTACACTGAAGCTTTCTTT
TRBV5-6,-,TRBJ2-5,-,13,CASSLGGQETQYF,TGTGCCAGCAGCTTGGGAGGGCAAGAGACCCAGTACTTC
TRBV2,TRBD1,TRBJ2-7,-,15,CASSQIPARTGEQYF,TGTGCCAGCAGTCAAATACCGGCCCGGACAGGGGAGCAGTACTTC
TRBV29-1,TRBD2,TRBJ2-1,once,15,CSVGTIAGYYNEQFF,TGCAGCGTTGGCACGATAGCGGGATACTACAATGAGCAGTTCTTC
TRBV11-2,-,TRBJ1-2,-,12,CASSAGNYGYTF,TGTGCCAGCAGCGCGGGAAACTATGGCTACACCTTC
TRBV19,TRBD2,TRBJ2-1,-,14,CASRRESMGNEQFF,TGTGCCAGTAGGCGGGAGTCCATGGGCAATGAGCAGTTCTTC
TRBV12-5,-,TRBJ1-5,-,13,CASGRPGNQPQHF,TGTGCTAGTGGTCGGCCGGGTAATCAGCCCCAGCATTTT
TRBV11-2,TRBD1,TRBJ2-7,few,13,CASSPTGFYEQYF,TGTGCCAGCAGCCCGACAGGGTTCTACGAGCAGTACTTC
TRBV11-2,TRBD1,TRBJ2-7,-,13,CASSMGQPHEQYF,TGTGCCAGCAGCATGGGACAGCCGCACGAGCAGTACTTC
TRBV29-1,-,TRBJ1-3,-,14,CSVLTDSSGNTIYF,TGCAGCGTATTAACGGACAGTTCTGGAAACACCATATATTTT
TRBV9,-,TRBJ2-3,-,12,CASSTPTDTQYF,TGTGCCAGCAGCACTCCCACAGATACGCAGTATTTT
TRBV7-9,TRBD2,TRBJ2-2,once,17,CASSHQFAGGPTGELFF,TGTGCCAGCAGCCACCAATTTGCGGGGGGGCCAACCGGGGAGCTGTTTTTT
TRBV11-1,TRBD2,TRBJ2-1,-,14,CASSLARGYNEQFF,TGTGCCAGCAGCTTAGCGCGGGGGTACAATGAGCAGTTCTTC
TRBV27,-,TRBJ2-1,-,14,CASRSQDTYNEQFF,TGTGCCAGCAGGAGCCAGGATACCTACAATGAGCAGTTCTTC
TRBV5-1,TRBD1,TRBJ2-7,-,14,CASSFRTGGNEQYF,TGCGCCAGCAGCTTTAGGACAGGGGGCAACGAGCAGTACTTC
TRBV4-3,-,TRBJ2-7,-,14,CASSPGQLSYEQYF,TGCGCCAGTTCCCCGGGACAACTCTCCTACGAGCAGTACTTC
TRBV7-2,TRBD1,TRBJ2-7,-,14,CASKLVSRGLEQYF,TGTGCCAGCAAACTGGTGAGCAGGGGGCTTGAGCAGTACTTC
TRBV29-1,TRBD2,TRBJ2-1,-,14,CSVGGLAGNNEQFF,TGCAGCGTGGGGGGACTAGCGGGCAACAATGAGCAGTTCTTC
TRBV28,-,TRBJ1-1,-,15,CASSLRPRDYTEAFF,TGTGCCAGCAGTTTGAGGCCCAGGGATTACACTGAAGCTTTCTTT
TRBV19,-,TRBJ2-7,once,15,CASSLVAASSYEQYF,TGTGCCAGTAGTCTCGTGGCGGCCAGCTCCTACGAGCAGTACTTC
TRBV7-6,TRBD1,TRBJ2-1,few,15,CASSLEPGQLHEQFF,TGTGCCAGCAGCTTAGAACCGGGACAGCTGCATGAGCAGTTCTTC
TRBV4-1,TRBD1,TRBJ2-5,-,15,CASSPRWGQGETQYF,TGCGCCAGCAGCCCCAGGTGGGGACAGGGGGAGACCCAGTACTTC